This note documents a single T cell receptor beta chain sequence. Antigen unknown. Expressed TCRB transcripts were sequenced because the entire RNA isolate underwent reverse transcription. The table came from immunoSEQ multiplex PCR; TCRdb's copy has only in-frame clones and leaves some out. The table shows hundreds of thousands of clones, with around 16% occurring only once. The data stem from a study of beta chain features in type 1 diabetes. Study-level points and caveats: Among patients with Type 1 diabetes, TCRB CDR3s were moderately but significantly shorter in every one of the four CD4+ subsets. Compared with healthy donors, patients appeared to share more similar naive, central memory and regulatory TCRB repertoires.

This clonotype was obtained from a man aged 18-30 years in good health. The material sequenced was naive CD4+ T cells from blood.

The CDR3, as DNA: TGTGCCATCAGTGTAAGCGACCCCTACAATGAGCAGTTCTTC. It yields the protein CAISVSDPYNEQFF. The gene calls are TRBV10-3 and TRBJ2-1; D uncertain. This CDR3 region has 14 residues. V was cut by 4 bases and J by 2 bases, with 9 bases left in between. Germline lookup yields CDR1 ENHRY and CDR2 SYGVKD.